One sample yielded the 19 T cell receptor beta chains listed below, sequenced in a study of a mutant IDH1 vaccine in newly diagnosed glioma. This sample's time point: week 35, safety follow-up. Each vaccine dose was 300 ug of mutant IDH1 20-mer peptide, with topical imiquimod. Generated by immunoSEQ multiplex PCR, the TCRdb table keeps only in-frame clones and is missing some. The sample comprises over 65,000 clones, about four fifths of which are singletons, and 10% to 15% rests with the top ten. Antigen specificity for these receptors is unknown. Sequencing used PBMCs, obtained from a glioma patient whose treatment included an IDH1 peptide vaccine. These receptors originate from a man aged 18 to 30 with glioma.

CDR3 in amino acids: CASSVGWVTEQFF. CDR3 nucleotide sequence: TGTGCCAGCAGCGTAGGATGGGTAACGGAGCAGTTCTTC. The chain joins TRBV9 to TRBJ2-1, with unresolved D. The V end lost 0 bases, the J end lost 10 bases, and 11 bases lay between the germline ends. The germline gives CDR1 SGDLS, CDR2 YYNGEE. The CDR3 covers 13 residues.

V gene TRBV4-3 combines with J gene TRBJ2-7, with D perhaps TRBD1 (6 bases). This CDR3 has 16 residues. Germline CDR1 LGHNA, CDR2 YSLEER. V lost 1 base, J lost 3 bases, and 16 bases lay in between. The CDR3 sequence is CASSQGRQPRGYEQYF. The CDR3 region has the DNA TGCGCCAGCAGCCAAGGACGACAGCCCAGGGGCTACGAGCAGTACTTC.

The chain links TRBV15 to TRBJ1-5; the D gene is possibly TRBD1 (6 bases). This CDR3 contains 12 residues. From germline, CDR1 is LNHNV and CDR2 YYDKDF (reference sequence). V was trimmed by 4 bases and J by 11 bases, leaving 12 bases between them. The CDR3 nucleotides are TGTGCCACCAGCACCGACAGGACCGCCCAGCATTTT. Residues: CATSTDRTAQHF. The complete variable domain, with remaining parts taken from reference TRBV15 and TRBJ1-5, reads DAMVIQNPRYQVTQFGKPVTLSCSQTLNHNVMYWYQQKSSQAPKLLFHYYDKDFNNEADTPDNFQSRRPNTSFCFLDIRSPGLGDTAMYLCATSTDRTAQHFGDGTRLSIL.

The chain uses TRBV5-1 and TRBJ1-1; D uncertain. V lost 0 bases and J lost 1, with 7 bases in between. The CDR3 has 14 amino acids. Germline V gene lookup returns CDR1 SGHRS and CDR2 YFSETQ. CDR3 region: CASSLGARNTEAFF. The CDR3 bases are TGCGCCAGCAGCTTGGGGGCACGGAACACTGAAGCTTTCTTT.

J is TRBJ2-2 and V is TRBV6-5; D is tentatively TRBD1 or TRBD2 (6 bases each). The V end lost 6 bases, the J end lost 4 bases, and 15 bases lay between the germline ends. Germline CDR1 is MNHEY and CDR2 is SVGAGI. CDR3 length equals 15 residues. The CDR3 DNA reads as TGTGCCAGCAGCACAGCCGGGGGCTTCACCGGGGAGCTGTTTTTT. Translation: CASSTAGGFTGELFF.

CDR3 bases: TGCAGCGTTGCCAAGGGACAGGGCTATGGCTACACCTTC. This gives the protein CSVAKGQGYGYTF. The V gene is TRBV29-1, the J gene TRBJ1-2; 9 bases line up with TRBD1. V shed 4 bases, J shed 4 bases, and the junction held 4 bases outside the gene matches. The CDR3 runs 13 residues. Looked up from germline, CDR1 is SQVTM and CDR2 is ANQGSEA.

The rearrangement joins TRBV19 to TRBJ2-2; D perhaps matches TRBD2 (6 bases). This CDR3 is built from 15 residues. CDR1 LNHDA and CDR2 SQIVND come from the germline V gene (reference sequence). Trimming removed 4 bases at V and 1 base at J, with 10 bases between. The CDR3 region is CASSKTSLNTGELFF. For the CDR3, the DNA is TGTGCCAGTAGTAAAACTAGCTTGAACACCGGGGAGCTGTTTTTT.

This clone came up a few times. The chain recombines TRBV28 with TRBJ2-7; D not certain. Deletions cut 6 bases from V and 6 bases from J, with 21 bases between. From germline, CDR1 is MDHEN and CDR2 SYDVKM. The CDR3 contains 15 residues. The CDR3 coding sequence is TGTGCCAGCAGAGAGCCGCGTTCGGGCGTGGCCGAGCAGTACTTC. Its protein product is CASREPRSGVAEQYF.

A few counts support this clone. The chain carries TRBV7-9 and TRBJ1-1; D is undetermined. Germline CDR1 SEHNR, CDR2 FQNEAQ (reference sequence). The CDR3 has 14 residues. V lost 1 base to trimming and J lost 0 bases, with 6 bases between them. CDR3 amino acids: CASSLVQVNTEAFF. The CDR3 DNA sequence: TGTGCCAGCAGCTTAGTCCAGGTGAACACTGAAGCTTTCTTT.

V gene TRBV6-4 combines with J gene TRBJ1-5; TRBD1 matches at 7 bases. Losses at the gene ends were 4 bases for V and 5 bases for J; bases not matched to a gene: 17. CDR1 MRHNA and CDR2 SNTAGT come from the germline V gene. The CDR3 runs to 18 residues. DNA for the CDR3: TGTGCCAGCAGTGCTGGGTTTTTACAGGGGTTAGGGGATCAGCCCCAGCATTTT. Amino acid sequence: CASSAGFLQGLGDQPQHF.

This clone was seen a few times. The chain carries TRBV27 and TRBJ1-1, with TRBD1 matching over 8 bases. CDR3 length: 15 amino acids. After removal of 2 bases from V and 0 bases from J, the junction contained 2 bases not matched to a gene. The germline V gene encodes CDR1 MNHEY and CDR2 SMNVEV (reference sequence). This CDR3 reads CASSLGTGVNTEAFF. The DNA for the CDR3 is TGTGCCAGCAGTTTAGGGACAGGCGTGAACACTGAAGCTTTCTTT.

The chain recombines TRBV2 with TRBJ2-7; no clear D gene. This CDR3 is 10 amino acids long. The ends were cut back, 6 bases at V and 7 bases at J, with 7 bases in the middle. Germline CDR1 is SNHLY and CDR2 is FYNNEI. The CDR3 sequence is CASSYIEQYF. CDR3 nucleotides: TGTGCCAGCAGCTATATAGAGCAGTACTTC.

This clone has more than one count but fewer than ten. This chain uses TRBV29-1 with TRBJ1-2, with D possibly being TRBD1 (5 bases). The CDR3 consists of 13 residues. Germline CDR1 is SQVTM and CDR2 is ANQGSEA. Trimming stripped 4 bases from V and 7 bases from J, with 16 bases between. CDR3 sequence reads: CSVGLTAPSGYTF. CDR3 DNA: TGCAGCGTTGGCCTGACAGCTCCAAGTGGCTACACCTTC.

This clone was detected a few times. J is TRBJ1-1 and V is TRBV19; D ambiguous. CDR3 length: 15 residues. The V and J ends lost 5 bases and 1 base respectively, with 14 bases between them. Germline CDR1 reads LNHDA; CDR2 reads SQIVND (reference sequence). The CDR3 nucleotides read TGTGCCAGTAGTGGCCATGAAGGGCGGAACACTGAAGCTTTCTTT. This sequence encodes CASSGHEGRNTEAFF.

This sequence joins TRBV2 and TRBJ2-1; 10 positions match TRBD2. Trimming at V came to 4 bases and at J to 5 bases, leaving 5 bases not matched to a gene. The CDR3 is 15 residues long. Germline-derived CDR1 and CDR2 are SNHLY and FYNNEI. DNA for the CDR3: TGTGCCAGCAGTGTTGAACTAGCGGGGCACAATGAGCAGTTCTTC. This codes for CASSVELAGHNEQFF. Drawing the rest from reference TRBV2 and TRBJ2-1, the complete variable domain is EPEVTQTPSHQVTQMGQEVILRCVPISNHLYFYWYRQILGQKVEFLVSFYNNEISEKSEIFDDQFSVERPDGSNFTLKIRSTKLEDSAMYFCASSVELAGHNEQFFGPGTRLTVL.

This clone came up a few times. The gene calls are TRBV5-1 and TRBJ2-1; 9 nucleotides align to TRBD2. The germline CDR1 and CDR2 sequences are SGHRS and YFSETQ. Trimming cost V 0 bases and J 10 bases; bases outside gene matches: 2. This CDR3 region has 13 residues. Written as DNA, the CDR3 is TGCGCCAGCAGCTTGGTGACTAGCGGCGAGCAGTTCTTC. It codes for CASSLVTSGEQFF.

The table lists this clone with a few counts. The chain recombines TRBV20-1 with TRBJ1-2; D remains unclear. This CDR3 has 10 residues. Trimming left V 2 bases short and J 2 bases short, with 0 bases between. Germline lookup yields CDR1 DFQATT and CDR2 SNEGSKA (reference sequence). The CDR3 DNA reads TGCAGTGCTAGAAACTATGGCTACACCTTC. This sequence encodes CSARNYGYTF.

The V and J genes are TRBV4-3 and TRBJ2-7, with D possibly being TRBD2 (6 bases). This CDR3 is built from 18 residues. V lost 0 bases to trimming and J lost 6 bases, with 24 bases between them. Germline V CDR1 and CDR2: LGHNA, YSLEER. CDR3 residues: CASSQDNFGRTGASEQYF. DNA for the CDR3: TGCGCCAGCAGCCAAGATAACTTTGGGAGGACGGGAGCATCCGAGCAGTACTTC.

The genes are TRBV28 and TRBJ2-6; maybe TRBD2 (5 bases). The CDR3 length is 17 residues. V lost 4 bases to trimming and J lost 4 bases, with 17 bases between them. Germline CDR1 is MDHEN and CDR2 is SYDVKM. In DNA, the CDR3 is TGTGCCAGCAGTTCCGGGGTGGGTTGGTCCGGGGCCAACGTCCTGACTTTC. Protein product: CASSSGVGWSGANVLTF. The full variable domain, with the rest looked up from reference TRBV28 and TRBJ2-6, is DVKVTQSSRYLVKRTGEKVFLECVQDMDHENMFWYRQDPGLGLRLIYFSYDVKMKEKGDIPEGYSVSREKKERFSLILESASTNQTSMYLCASSSGVGWSGANVLTFGAGSRLTVL.